This T cell receptor (beta chain) was identified in a study of blood T cells in healthy people across ages. RNA extraction gave at least 6 micrograms of total RNA per sample. The CDR3 totals 18 residues. CDR1 and CDR2 (germline): SGHRS, YFSETQ. V gave up 0 bases and J gave up 4 bases, with 23 bases separating them. Using a J-beta primer mix together with a sample-barcoded 5' primer, a second PCR was run for about 6 to 11 cycles. TCRdb used MiXCR to reprocess the 5' RACE reads, holding one entry per CDR3 protein. Of approximately 960,000 distinct CDR3 sequences in the sample, around 29% were seen once. These same records also appear under a second study, on T cells of mothers and their children.

The TCR was taken from a woman in her 40s in good health. The sequenced sample was blood. The chain employs TRBV5-1 and TRBJ2-7; D perhaps matches TRBD1 (7 bases). The CDR3 DNA follows: TGCGCCAGCAGCTTGGTAGGCTTGCGCGGGGACAGCTCTTACGAGCAGTACTTC. This codes for CASSLVGLRGDSSYEQYF.